Sequencing of this TCR beta chain was carried out in a study of T cell repertoires in cytomegalovirus infection. Turning to the study itself: It can be stated that public TCR beta signatures indicated CMV infection as well as a matching HLA type.

This clonotype was observed at least ten times. The antigen is unknown. Whole-study findings and limits: Clonotypes of TCR beta that were HLA-C-restricted and CMV-specific dominated the ex vivo response. Carriers of CMV plus the relevant HLA were identified by cumulative public TCR beta family frequency.

TCRdb reprocessed the reads via MiXCR and lists one record per CDR3 protein. Of more than 400,000 distinct CDR3 sequences listed, more than 20% are singletons. The CDR3 extends over 13 amino acids. The V end was cut by 6 bases, the J end by 0 bases, with 6 bases between. The source of this sequence is a human donor in good health (CMV status not recorded). Some clones in this sample may be carry-over from other donors' samples. Material: PBMCs. The rearrangement uses TRBV12-3 or TRBV12-4 and TRBJ1-3; no clear D. This chain's CDR3 is CASSQSSGNTIYF. CDR3 DNA sequence: TGTGCCAGCAGCCAGAGCTCTGGAAACACCATATATTTT.